The 28 T cell receptor beta chains presented below share a single source sample, sequenced in a study of blood T cell repertoires in COVID-19. Only in-frame clones appear in the TCRdb table, and some are missing; sequencing was by immunoSEQ multiplex PCR. The sample carries roughly 150,000 clones, more than 70% recorded once. Material: peripheral blood. These receptors all stem from a woman over 75 with active or convalescent COVID-19.

CDR3 nucleotides: TGTGCCAGCAGTGAGGTCGCCTTAGGGGCTGGAAACACCATATATTTT. Protein: CASSEVALGAGNTIYF. V usage is TRBV6-4 and J usage is TRBJ1-3; TRBD1 might be the D (5 bases). V was clipped by 3 bases and J by 2 bases, with 14 bases between them. CDR3 length: 16 amino acids. From germline, CDR1 is MRHNA and CDR2 SNTAGT.

V and J are TRBV5-6 and TRBJ1-5; a possible D gene is TRBD1 (5 bases). The CDR3 extends over 15 amino acids. V was pared by 4 bases and J by 4 bases, with 15 bases between. CDR1 SGHDT and CDR2 YYEEEE come from the germline V gene. DNA for the CDR3: TGTGCCAGCAGCCGGGGGAGGCTACGAAATCAGCCCCAGCATTTT. It specifies CASSRGRLRNQPQHF.

The J gene is TRBJ1-5, the V gene TRBV7-3; D not resolved. The germline gives CDR1 SGHTA, CDR2 FQGTGA. V was trimmed by 1 base and J by 3 bases, leaving 4 bases between them. The CDR3 totals 13 residues. The CDR3 reads CASSLMANQPQHF. CDR3 nucleotides: TGTGCCAGCAGCTTAATGGCCAATCAGCCCCAGCATTTT.

The chain employs TRBV20-1 and TRBJ2-5; 9 bases match TRBD1. This CDR3 contains 15 residues. Germline CDR1 reads DFQATT; CDR2 reads SNEGSKA (reference sequence). V dropped 3 bases and J dropped 5; count of bases not matched to a gene: 10. This chain's CDR3 is CSASVPGQGWETQYF. For the CDR3, the DNA is TGCAGTGCTAGTGTACCGGGACAGGGATGGGAGACCCAGTACTTC.

This chain connects TRBV15 to TRBJ2-1; 10 nucleotides match TRBD2. Losses at the gene ends were 4 bases for V and 3 bases for J; bases not matched to a gene: 3. The CDR3 covers 15 residues. The germline V gene encodes CDR1 LNHNV and CDR2 YYDKDF (reference sequence). The CDR3 sequence is CATSIRTSGYNEQFF. Here the CDR3 DNA reads TGTGCCACCAGCATAAGGACTAGCGGCTACAATGAGCAGTTCTTC.

The chain uses TRBV9 and TRBJ2-1; 7 bases match TRBD2. This CDR3 contains 15 residues. Germline CDR1 reads SGDLS; CDR2 reads YYNGEE. Unmatched junction bases numbered 11, after V lost 4 bases and J lost 7 bases. DNA for the CDR3: TGTGCCAGCAGCTCCCGGACTAGTAGTCGGAATGAGCAGTTCTTC. It yields the protein CASSSRTSSRNEQFF.

The CDR3 reads CASSPTGGDEQYF. The CDR3 nucleotides read TGTGCCAGCTCACCCACGGGGGGGGACGAGCAGTACTTC. The chain links TRBV18 to TRBJ2-7; TRBD2 matches at 8 bases. V was clipped by 3 bases and J by 5 bases; unmatched bases: 3. The germline CDR1 and CDR2 sequences are KGHSH and LQKENI. This CDR3 has 13 residues.

This chain connects TRBV29-1 to TRBJ2-1; TRBD2 matches at 7 bases. This CDR3 has 14 residues. The V gene end was trimmed by 6 bases and the J gene end by 5 bases; junction bases not matched to a gene: 10. The germline CDR1 and CDR2 sequences are SQVTM and ANQGSEA. The CDR3 DNA follows: TGCAGCGTGGCGGGGAGGGGCCCCCACAATGAGCAGTTCTTC. Protein: CSVAGRGPHNEQFF.

The chain is built from TRBV5-5 and TRBJ1-2; TRBD1 matches 11 bases. Trimming took 1 base from V and 8 from J; bases not matched to a gene: 7. This CDR3 spans 15 amino acids. The germline CDR1 and CDR2 sequences are SGHKS and YYEKEE (reference sequence). CDR3 sequence reads: CASSLTGQGAVGYTF. The CDR3 DNA reads as TGTGCCAGCAGCTTGACTGGACAGGGGGCCGTAGGCTACACCTTC. Drawing the rest from reference TRBV5-5 and TRBJ1-2, the complete variable domain is DAGVTQSPTHLIKTRGQQVTLRCSPISGHKSVSWYQQVLGQGPQFIFQYYEKEERGRGNFPDRFSARQFPNYSSELNVNALLLGDSALYLCASSLTGQGAVGYTFGSGTRLTVV.

This clone turned up a few times. V gene TRBV13 combines with J gene TRBJ2-7; 9 bases agree with TRBD1. V trimming: 5 bases; J trimming: 2 bases; junction bases outside the gene matches: 7. CDR1 is PRHDT and CDR2 is FYEKMQ in the germline V gene (reference sequence). The CDR3 contains 15 residues. The CDR3 sequence: CASSRGTGKPYEQYF. CDR3 sequence (DNA): TGTGCCAGCAGCAGAGGGACAGGGAAGCCCTACGAGCAGTACTTC.

This chain connects TRBV6-1 to TRBJ1-3; TRBD1 might be the D (5 bases). The V end lost 3 bases, the J end lost 0 bases, and 15 bases lay between the germline ends. Germline V gene data show CDR1 as MNHNS and CDR2 as SASEGT. CDR3 length: 17 amino acids. The CDR3: CASSDYGRGSSGNTIYF. The CDR3 DNA reads as TGTGCCAGCAGTGACTACGGTCGGGGGAGCTCTGGAAACACCATATATTTT.

The genes are TRBV4-1 and TRBJ2-4; D unclear. Germline V gives CDR1 MGHRA, CDR2 YSYEKL. The CDR3 covers 14 residues. With 0 bases removed from V and 9 bases from J, the gap between germline ends came to 12 bases. The CDR3 is CASSQDEDFGIQYF. Here the CDR3 DNA reads TGCGCCAGCAGCCAAGATGAGGATTTCGGCATTCAGTACTTC.

The chain carries TRBV28 and TRBJ1-2; 7 bases agree with TRBD1. The CDR3 loop spans 14 amino acids. Germline V lookup: CDR1 MDHEN, CDR2 SYDVKM. V lost 3 bases and J lost 4; bases outside the gene matches: 5. The CDR3 DNA sequence: TGTGCCAGCAGTTTGGGACAGCTCAGCTATGGCTACACCTTC. It codes for CASSLGQLSYGYTF.

The chain joins TRBV19 to TRBJ2-1; D perhaps matches TRBD2 (6 bases). V was clipped by 9 bases and J by 9 bases, with 21 bases between them. The CDR3 runs to 14 residues. The germline CDR1 and CDR2 sequences are LNHDA and SQIVND (reference sequence). The chain's CDR3 is CASTLGGLTGEQFF. CDR3 in DNA: TGTGCCAGCACGCTAGGAGGGTTAACGGGTGAGCAGTTCTTC.

The V and J genes are TRBV10-3 and TRBJ2-1; 13 bases are a match to TRBD2. CDR1 and CDR2 (germline): ENHRY, SYGVKD. V lost 4 bases to trimming and J lost 4 bases; unmatched junction nucleotides: 7. CDR3 length equals 17 residues. The CDR3 DNA follows: TGTGCCATCAGTGCCACTAGCGGGAGGGCTCATTACAATGAGCAGTTCTTC. As protein: CAISATSGRAHYNEQFF.

This clone showed up just a few times. The chain recombines TRBV19 with TRBJ2-1, with 10 bases aligning to TRBD2. The CDR3 covers 15 residues. CDR1 is LNHDA and CDR2 is SQIVND in the germline V gene (reference sequence). V lost 1 base and J lost 10; bases outside the gene matches: 7. CDR3 loop: CASSIASGSEGEQFF. The CDR3 DNA follows: TGTGCCAGTAGTATAGCTAGCGGGAGCGAGGGGGAGCAGTTCTTC.

The chain couples TRBV19 to TRBJ2-7; D is ambiguous. V was clipped by 3 bases and J by 9 bases, with 21 bases between them. The length of the CDR3 is 15 residues. The germline V gene encodes CDR1 LNHDA and CDR2 SQIVND (reference sequence). Here the CDR3 DNA reads TGTGCCAGTAGTATCGGCCCTCACGCAGGTGCCGGGCAGTACTTC. It encodes CASSIGPHAGAGQYF.

The gene calls are TRBV7-3 and TRBJ2-1; TRBD2 agrees at 8 bases. The CDR3 length is 15 residues. J was trimmed by 4 bases and V by 5 bases; bases with no gene match: 7. Germline V gene sequence: CDR1 SGHTA, CDR2 FQGTGA. The CDR3 protein is CASSPAAGAYNEQFF. The DNA of the CDR3 is TGTGCCAGCAGCCCCGCAGCGGGAGCGTACAATGAGCAGTTCTTC.

V usage is TRBV6-5 and J usage is TRBJ1-2; 10 bases are shared with TRBD1. V lost 2 bases and J lost 8; bases outside the gene matches: 11. Germline CDR1 and CDR2: MNHEY and SVGAGI. This CDR3 is built from 16 residues. The CDR3 protein is CASSYGGGQGLGGYTF. The CDR3 DNA follows: TGTGCCAGCAGTTACGGGGGGGGACAGGGGTTAGGAGGCTACACCTTC.

The chain links TRBV7-3 to TRBJ1-1, with D possibly matching TRBD1 (6 bases). Looked up from germline, CDR1 is SGHTA and CDR2 is FQGTGA. This CDR3 is built from 13 residues. Trimming stripped 5 bases from V and 4 bases from J, with 11 bases between. The chain's CDR3 is CASSLGGVTEAFF. The CDR3 DNA reads TGTGCCAGCAGCCTAGGGGGTGTCACTGAAGCTTTCTTT. Together with reference TRBV7-3 and TRBJ1-1, the CDR3 gives the full variable domain: GAGVSQTPSNKVTEKGKYVELRCDPISGHTALYWYRQSLGQGPEFLIYFQGTGAADDSGLPNDRFFAVRPEGSVSTLKIQRTERGDSAVYLCASSLGGVTEAFFGQGTRLTVV.

This chain joins TRBV5-1 and TRBJ2-3; 7 bases align to TRBD2. The CDR3 contains 16 residues. Trimming took 0 bases from V and 0 from J; bases not matched to a gene: 4. Germline V gives CDR1 SGHRS, CDR2 YFSETQ. This CDR3 is CASSLDARGSTDTQYF. CDR3 nucleotide sequence: TGCGCCAGCAGCTTGGACGCGCGGGGGAGCACAGATACGCAGTATTTT. The full variable domain, rest sourced from reference TRBV5-1 and TRBJ2-3, is KAGVTQTPRYLIKTRGQQVTLSCSPISGHRSVSWYQQTPGQGLQFLFEYFSETQRNKGNFPGRFSGRQFSNSRSEMNVSTLELGDSALYLCASSLDARGSTDTQYFGPGTRLTVL.

This clone was observed once. The CDR3 spells CASRLAGADTQYF. The CDR3 DNA is TGTGCCAGCCGACTAGCGGGGGCAGATACGCAGTATTTT. The gene calls are TRBV7-9 and TRBJ2-3, with 12 bases lining up with TRBD2. The V and J ends lost 8 bases and 4 bases, in that order; junction bases with no gene match: 1. Germline V lookup: CDR1 SEHNR, CDR2 FQNEAQ (reference sequence). This CDR3 comprises 13 residues.

This clone was seen more than once but under ten times. One end of the junction is discordant with germline, which a read error may explain. The V and J genes are TRBV5-6 and TRBJ1-2, with D possibly TRBD1 on 6 matching bases. Germline V lookup: CDR1 SGHDT, CDR2 YYEEEE. The CDR3 loop spans 13 amino acids. The CDR3 here is CASSFLPGKGGVF. DNA for the CDR3: TGTGCCAGCAGTTTCTTGCCCGGAAAAGGGGGTGTCTTC.

This chain connects TRBV5-1 to TRBJ2-7; D might be TRBD2 (6 bases). Germline V gives CDR1 SGHRS, CDR2 YFSETQ. The CDR3 length is 15 residues. V was shortened by 1 base and J by 0 bases, with 11 bases between the two germline ends. The CDR3 nucleotides read TGCGCCAGCAGCTTGCCCGGGACTTACTCCTACGAGCAGTACTTC. Its protein product is CASSLPGTYSYEQYF.

V is TRBV5-1 and J is TRBJ2-1; a possible D gene is TRBD2 (6 bases). Trimming stripped 5 bases from V and 1 base from J, with 13 bases between. The length of the CDR3 is 15 residues. Per the germline V gene, CDR1 is SGHRS and CDR2 is YFSETQ. The CDR3 loop is CASSHGGASYNEQFF. CDR3 coding DNA: TGCGCCAGCAGTCATGGCGGGGCTTCCTACAATGAGCAGTTCTTC.

This clone showed up just a few times. This chain connects TRBV7-2 to TRBJ2-2, with a possible D match to TRBD2 (6 bases). Germline V gene data show CDR1 as SGHTA and CDR2 as FQGNSA. V lost 2 bases and J 4 bases, leaving 11 bases between the germline ends. CDR3 size: 15 residues. The CDR3 bases are TGTGCCAGCAGCTTATCAGCGGGCCGCACCGGGGAGCTGTTTTTT. It yields the protein CASSLSAGRTGELFF.

This clone was seen a few times. The chain is built from TRBV2 and TRBJ2-7; D not certain. The CDR3 has 13 amino acids. Germline lookup yields CDR1 SNHLY and CDR2 FYNNEI. V was clipped by 4 bases and J by 0 bases, with 7 bases between them. In nucleotides, the CDR3 is TGTGCCAGCAGTGTATACAGCTCCTACGAGCAGTACTTC. Its protein product is CASSVYSSYEQYF. Based on the CDR3 plus reference TRBV2 and TRBJ2-7, the full variable domain is EPEVTQTPSHQVTQMGQEVILRCVPISNHLYFYWYRQILGQKVEFLVSFYNNEISEKSEIFDDQFSVERPDGSNFTLKIRSTKLEDSAMYFCASSVYSSYEQYFGPGTRLTVT.

This chain links TRBV9 with TRBJ2-4, with 10 bases lining up with TRBD1. The germline V gene has CDR1 SGDLS and CDR2 YYNGEE. The trim removed 5 bases at V and 7 bases at J, leaving 6 bases unmatched. The CDR3 is 14 amino acids. Here the CDR3 DNA reads TGTGCCAGCAGTCGACAGGGGGCTGACAACATTCAGTACTTC. Translating it yields CASSRQGADNIQYF.